These 28 T cell receptor beta chains were sequenced from one sample in a study of T cell repertoires in cytomegalovirus infection. TCRdb itself ran the reads through MiXCR, one entry per CDR3 protein. This sample yields 700,000 to 850,000 distinct CDR3 sequences, of which roughly 33% are seen a single time; roughly 12% belongs to the top ten. No antigen has been identified for these receptors. The sequencing used cultured CD8+ T cells from PBMCs, collected from culture after CMV antigen stimulation. The source is a human donor in good health (CMV status not recorded). Some clones in this sample may be carry-over from other donors' samples.

This clonotype was observed a single time. This sequence joins TRBV27 and TRBJ2-5; 7 nucleotides align to TRBD1. The CDR3 has 15 amino acids. Germline V gene sequence: CDR1 MNHEY, CDR2 SMNVEV (reference sequence). The V gene end was trimmed by 3 bases and the J gene end by 5 bases; junction bases not matched to a gene: 9. The CDR3 coding sequence is TGTGCCAGCAGTTTGAGTAACAGGGGAAGGGAGACCCAGTACTTC. The encoded protein is CASSLSNRGRETQYF.

V is TRBV4-3 and J is TRBJ2-5; 11 bases map to TRBD2. Losses at the gene ends were 6 bases for V and 4 bases for J; bases not matched to a gene: 4. Germline V lookup: CDR1 LGHNA, CDR2 YSLEER. The CDR3 is 14 amino acids. The CDR3 DNA follows: TGCGCCAGCAGTAGCGGGGGGGGGGCAGAGACCCAGTACTTC. It yields the protein CASSSGGGAETQYF.

The table lists this clonotype with a few counts. V gene TRBV12-3 or TRBV12-4 combines with J gene TRBJ2-1, with 9 bases lining up with TRBD1. The CDR3 is made up of 17 amino acids. The ends lost 4 bases at V and 4 bases at J; junction bases unmatched: 11. In DNA form, the CDR3 reads TGTGCCAGCAGTTCAGCTAAGCGACAGGGGGGTTACAATGAGCAGTTCTTC. Translating gives CASSSAKRQGGYNEQFF.

This rearrangement joins TRBV11-2 to TRBJ2-5; 8 nucleotides agree with TRBD2. The V gene's germline CDR1 is SGHAT and CDR2 FQNNGV. J lost 1 base, V lost 0 bases, and 4 bases had no gene match. This CDR3 is 16 amino acids long. CDR3 region: CASSLDPGGGQETQYF. The DNA for the CDR3 is TGTGCCAGCAGCTTAGATCCCGGGGGGGGCCAAGAGACCCAGTACTTC.

Note on this clonotype: This may be a read error, as it is one base from a much larger clone. This sequence joins TRBV7-9 and TRBJ2-7; 10 nucleotides line up with TRBD1. This CDR3 has 14 residues. Germline CDR1 is SEHNR and CDR2 is FQNEAQ (reference sequence). J lost 2 bases, V lost 5 bases, and 3 bases had no gene match. In DNA, the CDR3 is TGTGCCAGCAGCCCCGGGACAGGGGCCTACGAGCAGTACGTC. Amino acids: CASSPGTGAYEQYV.

The chain is built from TRBV9 and TRBJ1-1; D unresolved. Germline V lookup: CDR1 SGDLS, CDR2 YYNGEE. Between the trimmed V and J ends, which lost 0 bases and 0 bases, there was a span of 9 bases. The CDR3 contains 15 residues. The CDR3 here is CASSVGDVLNTEAFF. The CDR3 DNA reads as TGTGCCAGCAGCGTAGGTGATGTCTTGAACACTGAAGCTTTCTTT.

This clonotype turned up a few times. The chain has TRBV12-3 or TRBV12-4 and TRBJ1-3, with D perhaps matching TRBD1 (5 bases). This CDR3 has 14 amino acids. V shed 6 bases and J shed 5 bases, with 14 bases lying between them. The CDR3 loop is CASSIRGYRNTIYF. Here the CDR3 DNA reads TGTGCCAGCAGCATTCGGGGGTACAGAAACACCATATATTTT.

This clonotype turned up a few times. This sequence joins TRBV6-5 and TRBJ1-2; TRBD1 agrees at 9 bases. In germline, CDR1 is MNHEY, CDR2 SVGAGI. Trimming cost V 0 bases and J 5 bases; bases outside gene matches: 10. The CDR3 is made up of 17 amino acids. The CDR3 reads CASSYSGTGRGRYGYTF. The CDR3 nucleotides read TGTGCCAGCAGTTACTCAGGGACAGGGAGGGGGAGATATGGCTACACCTTC.

The gene calls are TRBV27 and TRBJ2-1; 12 bases match TRBD2. The V gene's germline CDR1 is MNHEY and CDR2 SMNVEV (reference sequence). The CDR3 runs 15 residues. Losses at the gene ends were 4 bases for V and 6 bases for J; bases not matched to a gene: 4. DNA for the CDR3: TGTGCCAGCAGTTCCCTAGCGGGGGGGGTCAATGAGCAGTTCTTC. Translating gives CASSSLAGGVNEQFF.

In this sample, this clonotype turned up a few times. The chain has TRBV7-9 and TRBJ2-7; D assignment may be TRBD1 or TRBD2 (5 bases each). With 6 bases removed from V and 0 bases from J, the gap between germline ends came to 12 bases. Germline values: CDR1 SEHNR, CDR2 FQNEAQ (reference sequence). The CDR3 covers 14 residues. The CDR3: CASRPGTASYEQYF. The CDR3 nucleotides read TGTGCCAGCAGACCCGGGACGGCCTCCTACGAGCAGTACTTC.

This clonotype was counted between two and nine times. The V and J genes are TRBV2 and TRBJ2-2; 7 positions agree with TRBD1. Unmatched junction bases numbered 1, after V lost 8 bases and J lost 1 base. The CDR3 covers 13 residues. The germline V gene has CDR1 SNHLY and CDR2 FYNNEI. CDR3 sequence: CASDRVNTGELFF. The CDR3, as DNA: TGTGCCAGCGACAGGGTGAACACCGGGGAGCTGTTTTTT.

This clonotype was detected only a few times. The junction and the germline gene differ at one end; a read error may be behind it. The CDR3 DNA follows: TGTGCTAGCAGCTTGGGGGAAACCGGGGAGCTGTTTTTT. Its translation is CASSLGETGELFF. The gene calls are TRBV7-7 and TRBJ2-2; D may be TRBD1 or TRBD2 (5 bases each). Germline V gene data show CDR1 as SSHAT and CDR2 as FNYEAQ (reference sequence). The CDR3 totals 13 residues. Supplemented by reference TRBV7-7 and TRBJ2-2, the full variable domain reads GAGVSQSPRYKVTKRGQDVTLRCDPISSHATLYWYQQALGQGPEFLTYFNYEAQPDKSGLPSDRFSAERPEGSISTLTIQRTEQRDSAMYRCASSLGETGELFFGEGSRLTVL.

The V gene is TRBV7-6, the J gene TRBJ2-3; D not resolved. The germline CDR1 and CDR2 sequences are SGHVS and FNYEAQ. Deletions cut 2 bases from V and 1 base from J, with 10 bases between. There are 15 residues in the CDR3. CDR3 region: CASSLISEGTDTQYF. In nucleotides, the CDR3 is TGTGCCAGCAGCTTAATCAGCGAGGGCACAGATACGCAGTATTTT.

The chain recombines TRBV7-6 with TRBJ2-2; TRBD1 agrees at 9 bases. Germline lookup yields CDR1 SGHVS and CDR2 FNYEAQ. Losses at the gene ends were 5 bases for V and 6 bases for J; bases not matched to a gene: 7. The CDR3 totals 15 residues. The CDR3, as DNA: TGTGCCAGCAGCATCTGGACAGGGGATCCCGGGGAGCTGTTTTTT. This gives the protein CASSIWTGDPGELFF.

This sequence joins TRBV5-1 and TRBJ2-5; 14 bases fit TRBD2. CDR3 length: 16 residues. Germline V gives CDR1 SGHRS, CDR2 YFSETQ. Trimming cost V 4 bases and J 5 bases; bases outside gene matches: 7. The CDR3 loop is CASSETSGGAWETQYF. DNA of the CDR3: TGCGCCAGCAGCGAGACTAGCGGGGGGGCCTGGGAGACCCAGTACTTC.

Ten or more counts support this clonotype. This chain links TRBV11-2 with TRBJ2-1, with 9 bases that match TRBD1. The CDR3 contains 16 residues. Germline assignment: CDR1 SGHAT and CDR2 FQNNGV. Germline trimming cut 4 bases from V and 1 base from J; bases unmatched to any gene: 5. The CDR3 region is CASSSAGTGSYNEQFF. Written as DNA, the CDR3 is TGTGCCAGCAGCTCGGCCGGGACAGGGTCCTACAATGAGCAGTTCTTC.

This clonotype appeared a few times. The chain couples TRBV29-1 to TRBJ1-1, with 8 bases that match TRBD1. V was pared by 1 base and J by 0 bases, with 7 bases of the junction left unmatched. Looked up from germline, CDR1 is SQVTM and CDR2 is ANQGSEA. This CDR3 has 16 residues. The CDR3 DNA sequence: TGCAGCGTTGAAGGCCCGGGACAGGAGATGAACACTGAAGCTTTCTTT. Protein product: CSVEGPGQEMNTEAFF.

This clonotype has more than one count but fewer than ten. The chain employs TRBV27 and TRBJ2-1; D perhaps matches TRBD1 (5 bases). Germline CDR1 MNHEY, CDR2 SMNVEV (reference sequence). The V gene lost 7 bases and the J gene lost 3 bases, with 13 bases spanning the gap. This CDR3 comprises 14 residues. The CDR3 region has the DNA TGTGCCAGCAACGCAGGGATTAGCTACAATGAGCAGTTCTTC. Protein: CASNAGISYNEQFF.

This chain connects TRBV4-1 to TRBJ1-5, with 11 nucleotides matching TRBD1. The CDR3 covers 17 residues. Germline V gives CDR1 MGHRA, CDR2 YSYEKL. Trimming removed 0 bases from V and 6 bases from J; junction bases left unmatched: 7. CDR3 loop: CASSQEWTGGYFQPQHF. CDR3 nucleotide sequence: TGCGCCAGCAGCCAAGAATGGACAGGGGGCTATTTTCAGCCCCAGCATTTT.

The J gene is TRBJ2-5, the V gene TRBV3-1; no firm D call. The CDR3 consists of 14 residues. The V and J ends lost 0 bases and 4 bases respectively, with 9 bases between them. The germline CDR1 and CDR2 sequences are LGHDT and YNNKEL (reference sequence). The CDR3 sequence is CASSQEDMRETQYF. Here the CDR3 DNA reads TGTGCCAGCAGCCAAGAGGATATGCGAGAGACCCAGTACTTC.

The chain employs TRBV2 and TRBJ2-7; tentatively, D is TRBD2 (5 bases). Germline V lookup: CDR1 SNHLY, CDR2 FYNNEI. The ends were cut back, 8 bases at V and 4 bases at J, with 12 bases in the middle. The CDR3 totals 12 residues. The CDR3 region is CASLGIAYEQYF. The CDR3 bases are TGTGCCAGCCTGGGGATAGCGTACGAGCAGTACTTC.

This clonotype was seen a few times. The chain recombines TRBV6-2 or TRBV6-3 with TRBJ1-1; 9 bases align to TRBD1. The CDR3 sequence is 15 residues long. V shed 2 bases and J 3 bases; nucleotides not matched to a gene: 4. The V gene's germline CDR1 is MNHEY and CDR2 SVGEGT. In DNA, the CDR3 is TGTGCCAGCAGTTACCGGACAGGGGTACACACTGAAGCTTTCTTT. Protein sequence: CASSYRTGVHTEAFF.

Notes on this clonotype: This may stem from a read error, because a much larger clone lies one nucleotide away. This chain uses TRBV7-2 with TRBJ2-3; TRBD2 matches 14 bases. CDR3 length: 17 residues. CDR1 is SGHTA and CDR2 is FQGNSA in the germline V gene. The CDR3 loop reads CANSPGTSGGPWDTQYF. The CDR3 DNA reads as TGTGCCAACAGCCCCGGGACTAGCGGGGGTCCATGGGATACGCAGTATTTT.

This clonotype has more than one count but fewer than ten. The chain joins TRBV28 to TRBJ2-7, with D maybe TRBD2 (6 bases). V was trimmed by 8 bases and J by 0 bases, leaving 23 bases between them. Germline V gene data show CDR1 as MDHEN and CDR2 as SYDVKM. The CDR3 sequence is 17 residues long. CDR3 sequence (DNA): TGTGCCAGCTCTGGGACTCTTACAAGGGTGGGCTCCTACGAGCAGTACGTC. Its translation is CASSGTLTRVGSYEQYV.

This clonotype was seen many times. The chain has TRBV7-8 and TRBJ2-1; possibly TRBD2 for D (5 bases). Germline loops: CDR1 SGHVS, CDR2 FQNEAQ. Deletions cut 5 bases from V and 4 bases from J, with 12 bases between. The CDR3 runs 14 residues. DNA of the CDR3: TGTGCCAGCAGCATCGGACTCGTATACAATGAGCAGTTCTTC. Amino acid sequence: CASSIGLVYNEQFF.

This clonotype has more than one count but fewer than ten. The chain combines TRBV6-5 with TRBJ2-1; D ambiguous. Germline CDR1 MNHEY, CDR2 SVGAGI. V was cut by 0 bases and J by 1 base, with 13 bases left in between. The CDR3 covers 17 residues. Written as DNA, the CDR3 is TGTGCCAGCAGTTACTCGATGGCCCAGCCGTCCTACAATGAGCAGTTCTTC. It yields the protein CASSYSMAQPSYNEQFF.

The chain carries TRBV7-6 and TRBJ2-1; D perhaps matches TRBD2 (7 bases). Germline CDR1 is SGHVS and CDR2 is FNYEAQ. The CDR3 length is 19 residues. Trimming took 4 bases from V and 10 from J, leaving 32 bases between them. The CDR3 sequence: CASSSSPGLVTLTGFEQFF. CDR3 coding DNA: TGTGCCAGCAGCTCCTCCCCAGGACTAGTCACCCTAACAGGGTTCGAGCAGTTCTTC. Full variable domain (rest looked up from reference TRBV7-6 and TRBJ2-1): GAGVSQSPRYKVTKRGQDVALRCDPISGHVSLYWYRQALGQGPEFLTYFNYEAQQDKSGLPNDRFSAERPEGSISTLTIQRTEQRDSAMYRCASSSSPGLVTLTGFEQFFGPGTRLTVL.

This clonotype was picked up a small number of times. The chain uses TRBV6-5 and TRBJ1-2; possibly TRBD1 for D (6 bases). Germline CDR1 and CDR2: MNHEY and SVGAGI. Trimming stripped 0 bases from V and 6 bases from J, with 17 bases between. This CDR3 is built from 16 residues. In nucleotides, the CDR3 is TGTGCCAGCAGTTACTCCGATAACAGGGACTGGAATGGCTACACCTTC. Translation gives CASSYSDNRDWNGYTF.